A selection of T cell receptor beta chains follows, all from one sample in a study of a mutant IDH1 vaccine in newly diagnosed glioma. These receptors have no known antigen. The method was immunoSEQ multiplex PCR; TCRdb's version includes in-frame clones alone and lacks a portion of them. The sample comprises about 81,000 clones, approximately 85% of which are singletons, and about 2.2% rests with the top ten. This sample comprised PBMCs, obtained from a glioma patient whose treatment included an IDH1 peptide vaccine. These receptors all stem from a man aged 30 to 45 with glioma. Some clones in this sample may be carry-over from other donors' samples. Both conserved end residues are part of each CDR3. The D gene is left open where the match is weak.

>-|TRBV28|TRBJ2-3
CASSSTSTDTQYF
>TRBD1|TRBV7-2|TRBJ1-1
CASSSQGGNTEAFF
>-|TRBV28|TRBJ2-7
CASSPGQSDAYEQYF
>-|TRBV5-1|TRBJ2-3
CASSLAGTDTQYF
>TRBD1|TRBV28|TRBJ1-6
CASETRQGNSPLHF
>-|TRBV15|TRBJ2-5
CATSRGGVETQYF
>TRBD1|TRBV27|TRBJ2-5
CASSTLTGEDQETQYF
>TRBD1|TRBV19|TRBJ1-1
CASGTGWTEAFF
>TRBD2|TRBV6-1|TRBJ2-3
CASTWTSGRTDTQYF
>-|TRBV10-3|TRBJ1-5
CAISETPGSGQPQHF
>-|TRBV19|TRBJ1-4
CASSIGATEKLFF
>TRBD1|TRBV15|TRBJ2-7
CATSSDETGSTYEQYF
>-|TRBV5-1|TRBJ2-2
CASKLGTTNTGELFF
>-|TRBV6-1|TRBJ1-5
CASTLAAGNQPQHF
>-|TRBV29-1|TRBJ2-3
CSVRRGGTDTQYF
>-|TRBV4-3|TRBJ1-1
CASSQTTANTEAFF
>-|TRBV27|TRBJ2-1
CASSRLGGEQFF
>TRBD1|TRBV5-1|TRBJ1-2
CASSLEPTGNYGYTF
>-|TRBV30|TRBJ1-4
CAWSNFATNEKLFF
>-|TRBV5-6|TRBJ1-2
CASSYGLLDYGYTF
>TRBD2|TRBV28|TRBJ2-7
CASSSSGGTSYEQYF
>-|TRBV6-5|TRBJ2-2
CASSYSYGVDGELFF
>-|TRBV19|TRBJ1-5
CASSMEGAGNQPQHF
>-|TRBV9|TRBJ1-3
CASSPSGPSGNTIYF
>-|TRBV6-5|TRBJ1-3
CASSRTYPENTIYF
>-|TRBV30|TRBJ1-5
CAWSPGERWGNQPQHF
>-|TRBV28|TRBJ1-5
CASSYVRPDQPQHF
>-|TRBV19|TRBJ1-1
CASSISGAGRTEAFF
>-|TRBV7-9|TRBJ1-1
CASSREGLGTEAFF
>-|TRBV4-3|TRBJ1-2
CASSQPGQGPGGYTF
>-|TRBV19|TRBJ1-5
CATLLGVGQPQHF
>-|TRBV5-4|TRBJ2-1
CASGGTINNEQFF
>-|TRBV5-6|TRBJ1-5
CASSLGRSEPQHF
>TRBD2|TRBV2|TRBJ2-2
CASSELAGGGELFF
>-|TRBV28|TRBJ2-2
CASSLGGNREGELFF
>TRBD2|TRBV2|TRBJ2-7
CASSVERGASYEQYF
>TRBD1|TRBV11-2|TRBJ2-3
CASSSWDRVGDTQYF
>-|TRBV7-9|TRBJ1-1
CASSPIPGVFMNTEAFF
>-|TRBV27|TRBJ2-7
CASRQGARGGQYF
>-|TRBV21-1|TRBJ2-2
CASRRWSENTGELFF
>TRBD2|TRBV9|TRBJ2-1
CASSVGVASGVPQFF